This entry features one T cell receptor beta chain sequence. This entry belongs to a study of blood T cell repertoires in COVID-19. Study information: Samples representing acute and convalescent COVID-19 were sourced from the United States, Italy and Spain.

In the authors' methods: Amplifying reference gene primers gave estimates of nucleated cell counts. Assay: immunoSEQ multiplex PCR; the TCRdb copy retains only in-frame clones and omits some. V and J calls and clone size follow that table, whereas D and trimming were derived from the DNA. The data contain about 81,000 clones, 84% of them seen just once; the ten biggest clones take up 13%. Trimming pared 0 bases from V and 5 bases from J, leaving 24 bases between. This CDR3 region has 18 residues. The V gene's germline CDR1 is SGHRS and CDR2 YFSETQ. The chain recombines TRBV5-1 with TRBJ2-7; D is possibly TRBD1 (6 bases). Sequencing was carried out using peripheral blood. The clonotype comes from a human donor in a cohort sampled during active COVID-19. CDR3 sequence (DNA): TGCGCCAGCAGCTTGGTTCGGAAACAGGGTCTCACTACTAACGAGCAGTACTTC. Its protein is CASSLVRKQGLTTNEQYF.